The rows below give T cell receptor beta chains drawn from one sample of a study of cytomegalovirus exposure and HLA in healthy donors. The method was immunoSEQ multiplex PCR; TCRdb's version includes in-frame clones alone and lacks a portion of them. The sample gives 120,000 or so clones, roughly 18% of which show up once; 2.9% is in the top ten. Sequenced sample: PBMCs. These receptors came from a female donor in good health and CMV-seropositive. The CDR3 runs from the conserved cysteine through the conserved F or W. The D gene is left open where the match is weak. Size is stated for part of the rows, as once, few or many counts, or as a class when the clone is expanded.

J,V,D,size,length,DNA,CDR3
TRBJ2-3,TRBV4-3,-,few,14,TGCGCCAGCAGCCAGGATAGCAACACAGATACGCAGTATTTT,CASSQDSNTDTQYF
TRBJ2-1,TRBV6-5,-,-,15,TGTGCCAGCAGTTACGGGGGACAACTTCACAATGAGCAGTTCTTC,CASSYGGQLHNEQFF
TRBJ2-7,TRBV4-1,-,-,13,TGCGCCAGCAGCCAGAGACAGAAATACGAGCAGTACTTC,CASSQRQKYEQYF
TRBJ1-2,TRBV6-5,-,many,12,TGTGCCAGCAGTTTAGGGGGGGCTGGCTACACCTTC,CASSLGGAGYTF
TRBJ2-2,TRBV15,TRBD2,-,14,TGTGCCACCAGTCTAGCGGCAGACACCGGGGAGCTGTTTTTT,CATSLAADTGELFF
TRBJ1-5,TRBV5-4,-,few,12,TGTGCCAGCAGCCTGGACAGTCAGCCCCAGCATTTT,CASSLDSQPQHF
TRBJ2-2,TRBV12-1,-,-,16,TGTGCCAGCAGCCCCCGTAGCGGGGGGCCAACCGGGGAGCTGTTTTTT,CASSPRSGGPTGELFF
TRBJ2-6,TRBV25-1,-,many,13,TGTGCCAGCAGTGTAACTGGGGCCAACGTCCTGACTTTC,CASSVTGANVLTF
TRBJ2-3,TRBV7-2,TRBD2,-,16,TGTGCCAGCAGCTTAGAAGCAGCGGGAGGAGGAGATACGCAGTATTTT,CASSLEAAGGGDTQYF
TRBJ2-3,TRBV7-2,TRBD2,few,14,TGTGCCAGCAGCCCGGGACTAGCTTCAGATACGCAGTATTTT,CASSPGLASDTQYF
TRBJ2-7,TRBV29-1,TRBD1,-,15,TGCAGCGTCGCCGGGACAGGGGTGAGCTCCTACGAGCAGTACTTC,CSVAGTGVSSYEQYF
TRBJ1-3,TRBV2,TRBD1,few,15,TGTGCCAGCAGAAGACAGGGATACTCTGGAAACACCATATATTTT,CASRRQGYSGNTIYF
TRBJ2-2,TRBV2,-,-,12,TGTGCCAGCAGTGAACGGACCGGGGAGCTGTTTTTT,CASSERTGELFF
TRBJ1-5,TRBV28,TRBD1,-,17,TGTGCCAGCAGTTTACCTGAAAGGGACAGGGGATATCAGCCCCAGCATTTT,CASSLPERDRGYQPQHF
TRBJ2-3,TRBV27,-,-,14,TGTGCCAGCAGTTTAACCCTAGCCGGAGATACGCAGTATTTT,CASSLTLAGDTQYF
TRBJ1-5,TRBV19,TRBD1,-,15,TGTGCCAGTAGTATACGTCACAGGGGGAATCAGCCCCAGCATTTT,CASSIRHRGNQPQHF
TRBJ2-4,TRBV29-1,TRBD2,few,16,TGCAGCGCCTCCGGGACTAGCGGGAGGGCCAAAAACATTCAGTACTTC,CSASGTSGRAKNIQYF
TRBJ2-5,TRBV7-2,TRBD1,few,16,TGTGCCAGCAGCTTTTTGGACAGGGGACACCGGGAGACCCAGTACTTC,CASSFLDRGHRETQYF
TRBJ1-3,TRBV6-1,-,-,15,TGTGCCAGCAGTGAATATACGGTCTCTGGAAACACCATATATTTT,CASSEYTVSGNTIYF
TRBJ2-3,TRBV15,-,-,16,TGTGCCACCAGCAGCCTAATATCGGAGGGTACAGATACGCAGTATTTT,CATSSLISEGTDTQYF
TRBJ1-1,TRBV7-9,TRBD1,-,15,TGTGCCAGCAGCCCCCGACAGGGCGTGAACACTGAAGCTTTCTTT,CASSPRQGVNTEAFF
TRBJ1-2,TRBV18,TRBD1,-,14,TGTGCCAGCTCTACCGGGACAGGGTCCTATGGCTACACCTTC,CASSTGTGSYGYTF
TRBJ1-1,TRBV7-2,-,-,16,TGTGCCAGCAGCCCCATCCAACGCGGCTTGAACACTGAAGCTTTCTTT,CASSPIQRGLNTEAFF
TRBJ1-2,TRBV30,-,-,12,TGTGCCTGGAGCGCCAACAGGGTGAGCTACACCTTC,CAWSANRVSYTF
TRBJ2-7,TRBV28,TRBD2,few,16,TGTGCCAGCAGTTTAGTTGGACTAGCGGGGGATTACGAGCAGTACTTC,CASSLVGLAGDYEQYF
TRBJ2-4,TRBV27,-,few,15,TGTGCCAGCAGTTCCACCACTCTAGCCAAAAACATTCAGTACTTC,CASSSTTLAKNIQYF
TRBJ1-4,TRBV7-2,TRBD1,-,14,TGTGCCAGCAGCTTAGGGGGACAGGGTAAAAAACTGTTTTTT,CASSLGGQGKKLFF
TRBJ2-1,TRBV14,-,-,15,TGTGCCAGCAGCCAAGCCCGGGACTTCTACAATGAGCAGTTCTTC,CASSQARDFYNEQFF
TRBJ1-1,TRBV27,TRBD1,few,13,TGTGCCAGCAGTTTCCTCGGACAGGGCAGAGCTTTCTTT,CASSFLGQGRAFF
TRBJ2-7,TRBV7-9,-,-,16,TGTGCCAGCAGCCCGAGTGGACAGATCATAGCCTACGAGCAGTACTTC,CASSPSGQIIAYEQYF
TRBJ1-4,TRBV2,TRBD1,-,14,TGTGCCAGCAGGGTCGGGACAGGGAAAGAAAAACTGTTTTTT,CASRVGTGKEKLFF
TRBJ2-7,TRBV6-5,TRBD2,few,13,TGTGCCAGCAGTGAACTAGCGGGGGCGCCTCAGTACTTC,CASSELAGAPQYF
TRBJ2-7,TRBV11-2,TRBD1,few,15,TGTGCCAGCAGCTTAGCCTTTACAGGGGGCTACGAGCAGTACTTC,CASSLAFTGGYEQYF
TRBJ2-1,TRBV28,TRBD2,few,17,TGTGCCAGCAGAACCTCCCCGGGAGGGGGGCTATACAATGAGCAGTTCTTC,CASRTSPGGGLYNEQFF
TRBJ1-2,TRBV4-2,-,few,14,TGTGCCAGCAGCCAAGATAGTCGGGGTGGGGGCTACACCTTC,CASSQDSRGGGYTF
TRBJ2-2,TRBV7-2,-,-,14,TGTGCCAGCAGCTTCACTAGCAACACCGGGGAGCTGTTTTTT,CASSFTSNTGELFF
TRBJ2-7,TRBV5-1,-,-,16,TGCGCCAGCAGCTTGGACCTGACAGGTAGACTACACGAGCAGTACTTC,CASSLDLTGRLHEQYF
TRBJ2-7,TRBV4-2,TRBD2,few,15,TGTGCCAGCAGCCAAGAGGGGCGGGGGACCTACGAGCAGTACTTC,CASSQEGRGTYEQYF